This passage covers 26 T cell receptor beta chains from one sample sequenced in a study of shared clonotypes between healthy human individuals. Sequencing was performed with immunoSEQ multiplex PCR; in TCRdb, only in-frame clones are kept and a portion is missing. The sample includes more than 400,000 clones, 70% to 80% of them seen just once. The sample was PBMCs. All receptors derive from a woman aged 40 to 50 in good health. Some clones in this sample may be carry-over from other donors' samples.

The chain combines TRBV7-9 with TRBJ2-2; D is undetermined. The CDR3 runs to 15 residues. Trimming took 1 base from V and 5 from J, leaving 11 bases between them. CDR1 SEHNR and CDR2 FQNEAQ come from the germline V gene (reference sequence). CDR3 sequence reads: CASSLDRVQTGELFF. The CDR3 DNA follows: TGTGCCAGCAGCTTAGACCGGGTTCAGACCGGGGAGCTGTTTTTT.

This chain connects TRBV28 to TRBJ2-5, with 7 bases lining up with TRBD1. V shed 6 bases and J 4 bases; nucleotides not matched to a gene: 5. The V gene's germline CDR1 is MDHEN and CDR2 SYDVKM. This CDR3 is built from 13 residues. The CDR3 DNA reads TGTGCCAGCAGCCGACAGGGCGTAGAGACCCAGTACTTC. Translated, it gives CASSRQGVETQYF.

This chain connects TRBV5-5 to TRBJ2-3; the D is unclear. The CDR3 is 13 residues long. Per germline, CDR1 SGHKS and CDR2 YYEKEE (reference sequence). Deletions cut 3 bases from V and 2 bases from J, with 7 bases between. Here the CDR3 reads CASSSSYTDTQYF. The CDR3 nucleotides read TGTGCCAGCAGCTCCTCTTACACAGATACGCAGTATTTT.

This clone was observed a handful of times. The V gene is TRBV28, the J gene TRBJ2-1; 9 bases line up with TRBD1. The CDR3 is 15 residues long. With V trimmed by 5 bases and J by 6 bases, 8 bases remained unmatched. The germline V gene has CDR1 MDHEN and CDR2 SYDVKM. CDR3: CASSDAGTGSNEQFF. The CDR3 nucleotides are TGTGCCAGCAGTGACGCCGGGACAGGGTCCAATGAGCAGTTCTTC. Using reference TRBV28 and TRBJ2-1 for the parts outside the CDR3, the full variable domain is DVKVTQSSRYLVKRTGEKVFLECVQDMDHENMFWYRQDPGLGLRLIYFSYDVKMKEKGDIPEGYSVSREKKERFSLILESASTNQTSMYLCASSDAGTGSNEQFFGPGTRLTVL.

The chain recombines TRBV15 with TRBJ1-1; no firm D call. The V gene lost 1 base and the J gene lost 6 bases, with 12 bases spanning the gap. CDR1 is LNHNV and CDR2 is YYDKDF in the germline V gene (reference sequence). The CDR3 is 14 residues long. CDR3 bases: TGTGCCACCAGCAGAGGGCCAAGTGGGGCTGAAGCTTTCTTT. Protein sequence: CATSRGPSGAEAFF.

The CDR3 DNA reads TGTGCCAGCAGCGTTTCGGATTCTGAAGCTTTCTTT. Its translation is CASSVSDSEAFF. The V and J genes are TRBV7-8 and TRBJ1-1; D not certain. There are 12 residues in the CDR3. Germline V gene sequence: CDR1 SGHVS, CDR2 FQNEAQ. Trimming stripped 5 bases from V and 6 bases from J, with 10 bases between.

The sample holds a few counts of this clone. The V and J genes are TRBV4-3 and TRBJ2-7; D remains unclear. V was cut by 1 base and J by 0 bases, with 10 bases left in between. The CDR3 runs to 15 residues. The germline gives CDR1 LGHNA, CDR2 YSLEER. The CDR3 is CASSQAAEVSYEQYF. CDR3 sequence (DNA): TGCGCCAGCAGCCAAGCAGCCGAGGTCTCCTACGAGCAGTACTTC.

The J gene is TRBJ2-7, the V gene TRBV5-1; D is uncertain. The ends were cut back, 0 bases at V and 3 bases at J, with 10 bases in the middle. The CDR3 has 14 residues. Germline lookup yields CDR1 SGHRS and CDR2 YFSETQ. The CDR3 nucleotides are TGCGCCAGCAGCTTGGCAGGTAAATACTACGAGCAGTACTTC. It codes for CASSLAGKYYEQYF.

This clone was counted at least ten times. Other DNA sequences of this sample code for an identical CDR3. The gene calls are TRBV30 and TRBJ2-2; 8 nucleotides align to TRBD1. The CDR3 has 13 amino acids. Germline CDR1 and CDR2: GTSNPN and SVGIG (reference sequence). The junction had 1 base not matched to a gene; V was cut back by 1 base and J by 6 bases. The CDR3 DNA is TGTGCCTGGAGTGGGACAGGGTCCGGGGAGCTGTTTTTT. Its protein is CAWSGTGSGELFF.

Worth noting for this clone: Possible read error: a much larger clone is one base away. The V call is TRBV10-3, the J call TRBJ1-1, with D possibly being TRBD1 (6 bases). Germline CDR1 and CDR2: ENHRY and SYGVKD. This CDR3 has 14 amino acids. CDR3 loop: CTISVGHMNTEAFF. The CDR3 DNA reads TGTACCATCAGCGTGGGACACATGAACACTGAAGCTTTCTTT.

This clone has more than one count but fewer than ten. The rearrangement uses TRBV2 and TRBJ1-1, with 8 bases fitting TRBD1. The CDR3 is 16 residues long. V shed 7 bases, J shed 0 bases, and the junction held 10 bases outside the gene matches. Germline V gene lookup returns CDR1 SNHLY and CDR2 FYNNEI. The CDR3 DNA reads as TGTGCCAGCATCCGAGACAGGGGAGGAATGAACACTGAAGCTTTCTTT. Encoded protein: CASIRDRGGMNTEAFF.

This sequence joins TRBV7-3 and TRBJ1-1; the D gene is possibly TRBD1 (5 bases). Germline V gene lookup returns CDR1 SGHTA and CDR2 FQGTGA. CDR3 length equals 13 residues. V lost 10 bases, J lost 5 bases, and 17 bases lay in between. CDR3 sequence: CATSLGGGTEAFF. CDR3 DNA: TGTGCCACCTCCCTGGGGGGAGGTACTGAAGCTTTCTTT.

CDR3 residues: CASTQWDEQFF. CDR3 DNA sequence: TGTGCCAGCACGCAGTGGGATGAGCAGTTCTTC. The chain has TRBV7-9 and TRBJ2-1, with D unclear. Germline V CDR1 and CDR2: SEHNR, FQNEAQ (reference sequence). This CDR3 contains 11 residues. Trimming removed 7 bases from V and 8 bases from J, with 9 bases in between.

Comments on this clone: It differs at one base from a far larger clone, so likely a read error. The rearrangement uses TRBV28 and TRBJ1-1; D might be TRBD1 (5 bases). Germline V CDR1 and CDR2: MDHEN, SYDVKM. Trimming took off 4 bases at V and 2 bases at J, with 14 bases between the two ends. The CDR3 consists of 15 residues. The CDR3 coding sequence is TGTGCCAGCAGTTCCCTGACAGAGGACAACACTGAAGCTTTCTTT. Translation gives CASSSLTEDNTEAFF.

The table lists this clone with many counts. The V and J genes are TRBV19 and TRBJ2-2; 8 bases match TRBD2. V gave up 7 bases and J gave up 2 bases; unmatched junction bases: 3. Per the germline V gene, CDR1 is LNHDA and CDR2 is SQIVND (reference sequence). The CDR3 runs 14 residues. The CDR3: CASTTSGNTGELFF. As DNA, the CDR3 is TGTGCCAGTACAACTAGCGGAAACACCGGGGAGCTGTTTTTT.

This clone came up once. The V and J genes are TRBV30 and TRBJ2-1; D gene unclear. CDR1 GTSNPN and CDR2 SVGIG come from the germline V gene (reference sequence). This CDR3 region has 12 residues. The V end was cut by 4 bases, the J end by 3 bases, with 7 bases between. DNA for the CDR3: TGTGCCTGGATGCTGGACTACAATGAGCAGTTCTTC. Protein: CAWMLDYNEQFF.

V gene TRBV9 combines with J gene TRBJ2-1; D is uncertain. This CDR3 contains 15 residues. Per the germline V gene, CDR1 is SGDLS and CDR2 is YYNGEE. Trimming removed 4 bases from V and 0 bases from J, with 11 bases in between. The CDR3 is CASSLQGSSYNEQFF. In DNA, the CDR3 is TGTGCCAGCAGCCTTCAAGGTAGCTCCTACAATGAGCAGTTCTTC.

The chain couples TRBV28 to TRBJ2-3; perhaps TRBD2 as D (5 bases). The V gene lost 2 bases and the J gene lost 2 bases, with 11 bases spanning the gap. Germline CDR1 is MDHEN and CDR2 is SYDVKM. The CDR3 is 15 amino acids. CDR3 amino acids: CASSLKRGYTDTQYF. CDR3 nucleotide sequence: TGTGCCAGCAGTTTAAAACGAGGGTACACAGATACGCAGTATTTT.

This clone occurred a few times. The V gene is TRBV15, the J gene TRBJ2-2; 7 bases match TRBD1. The CDR3 has 14 residues. With V trimmed by 4 bases and J by 6 bases, 5 bases remained unmatched. Per the germline V gene, CDR1 is LNHNV and CDR2 is YYDKDF (reference sequence). The CDR3 sequence is CATSKTGQAGELFF. CDR3 in DNA: TGTGCCACCAGCAAAACTGGACAGGCCGGGGAGCTGTTTTTT.

There are a few counts of this clone. The V and J genes are TRBV7-3 and TRBJ1-2, with D maybe TRBD1 (5 bases). The ends were cut back, 5 bases at V and 6 bases at J, with 13 bases in the middle. The V gene's germline CDR1 is SGHTA and CDR2 FQGTGA. CDR3 length: 13 amino acids. CDR3 sequence reads: CASSRGDYDGYTF. CDR3 nucleotide sequence: TGTGCCAGCAGCCGAGGGGACTACGATGGCTACACCTTC.

The chain recombines TRBV20-1 with TRBJ1-5, with 7 bases identical to TRBD1. After removal of 6 bases from V and 16 bases from J, the junction contained 12 bases not matched to a gene. Per germline, CDR1 DFQATT and CDR2 SNEGSKA (reference sequence). This CDR3 is built from 11 residues. The chain's CDR3 is CSAGDPGGCHF. DNA of the CDR3: TGCAGTGCAGGAGACCCAGGGGGTTGCCATTTT.

The rearrangement links TRBV6-1 to TRBJ1-1; the match to TRBD1 covers 12 bases. The CDR3 spans 17 residues. The germline V gene has CDR1 MNHNS and CDR2 SASEGT. After removal of 1 base from V and 1 base from J, the junction contained 4 bases not matched to a gene. The CDR3, as DNA: TGTGCCAGCAGTGAAGGGGACAGGGGGCCGGCGAACACTGAAGCTTTCTTT. It specifies CASSEGDRGPANTEAFF.

The genes are TRBV5-1 and TRBJ1-2; D might be TRBD1 (5 bases). Trimming took off 4 bases at V and 6 bases at J, with 22 bases between the two ends. Germline-derived CDR1 and CDR2 are SGHRS and YFSETQ. This CDR3 is built from 16 residues. The CDR3 is CASSPAGGARSDGYTF. The CDR3 DNA sequence: TGCGCCAGCAGCCCGGCGGGCGGGGCGAGGTCGGATGGCTACACCTTC.

The chain links TRBV11-3 to TRBJ2-2; D is uncertain. Germline V gives CDR1 SGHNT, CDR2 YENEEA. Between the trimmed V and J ends, which lost 5 bases and 4 bases, there was a span of 17 bases. The CDR3 is 16 amino acids. This chain's CDR3 is CASSPPPGIGTGELFF. The CDR3 DNA reads as TGTGCCAGCAGCCCCCCCCCAGGAATCGGCACCGGGGAGCTGTTTTTT.

This clone was counted once. The CDR3 bases are TGCGCCAGCAGTCCGACCCTACTATTGATCTATGGCTACACCTTC. Translating it yields CASSPTLLLIYGYTF. The chain links TRBV4-3 to TRBJ1-2; D is ambiguous. V lost 6 bases and J lost 4, with 18 bases in between. From germline, CDR1 is LGHNA and CDR2 YSLEER. CDR3 size: 15 residues.

This clone appeared many times. This chain uses TRBV20-1 with TRBJ2-3; no firm D call. The germline V and J ends were trimmed by 6 bases and 6 bases, with 10 bases remaining between them. Germline loops: CDR1 DFQATT, CDR2 SNEGSKA (reference sequence). CDR3 length equals 11 residues. For the CDR3, the DNA is TGCAGTGCCGAAGATGCGGATACGCAGTATTTT. This gives the protein CSAEDADTQYF.